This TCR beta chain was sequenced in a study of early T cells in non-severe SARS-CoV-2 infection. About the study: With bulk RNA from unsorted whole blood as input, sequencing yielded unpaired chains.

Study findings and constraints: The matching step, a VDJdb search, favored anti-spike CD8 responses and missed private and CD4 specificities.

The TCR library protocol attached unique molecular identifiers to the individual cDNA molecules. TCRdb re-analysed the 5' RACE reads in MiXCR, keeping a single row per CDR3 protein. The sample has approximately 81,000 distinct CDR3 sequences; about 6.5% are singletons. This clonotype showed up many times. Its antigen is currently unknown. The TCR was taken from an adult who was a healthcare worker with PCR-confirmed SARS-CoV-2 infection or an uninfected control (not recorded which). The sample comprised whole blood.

The CDR3 region is CASSPVREAPGAQYF. CDR3 nucleotides: TGTGCCAGCAGCCCGGTAAGGGAGGCGCCGGGGGCCCAGTACTTC. The J gene is TRBJ2-5, the V gene TRBV6-1, with D possibly being TRBD2 (6 bases). Trimming removed 6 bases from V and 9 bases from J, with 23 bases in between. This CDR3 comprises 15 residues. From germline, CDR1 is MNHNS and CDR2 SASEGT.